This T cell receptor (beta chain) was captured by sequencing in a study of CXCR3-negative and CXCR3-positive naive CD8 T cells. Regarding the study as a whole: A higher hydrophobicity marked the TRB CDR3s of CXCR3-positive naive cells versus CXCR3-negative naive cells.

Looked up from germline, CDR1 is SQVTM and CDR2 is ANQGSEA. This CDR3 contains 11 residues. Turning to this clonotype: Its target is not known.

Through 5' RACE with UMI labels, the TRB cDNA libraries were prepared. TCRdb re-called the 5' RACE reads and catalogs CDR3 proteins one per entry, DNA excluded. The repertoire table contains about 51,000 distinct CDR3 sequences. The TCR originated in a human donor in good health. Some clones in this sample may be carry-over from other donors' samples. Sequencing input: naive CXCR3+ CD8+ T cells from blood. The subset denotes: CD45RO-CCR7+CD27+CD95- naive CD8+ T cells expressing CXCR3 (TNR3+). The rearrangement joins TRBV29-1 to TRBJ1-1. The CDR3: CSALFTTEAFF.